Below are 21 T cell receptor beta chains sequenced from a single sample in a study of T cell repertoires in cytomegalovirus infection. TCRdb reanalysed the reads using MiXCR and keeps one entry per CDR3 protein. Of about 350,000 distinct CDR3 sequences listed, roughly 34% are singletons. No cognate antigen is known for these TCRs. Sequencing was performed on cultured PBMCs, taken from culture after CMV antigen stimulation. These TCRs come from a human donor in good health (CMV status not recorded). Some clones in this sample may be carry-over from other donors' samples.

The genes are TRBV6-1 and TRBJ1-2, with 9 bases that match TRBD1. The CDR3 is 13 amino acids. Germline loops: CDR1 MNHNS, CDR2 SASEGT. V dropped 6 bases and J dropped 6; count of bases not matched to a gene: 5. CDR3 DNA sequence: TGTGCCAGCAGGCTAGGACAGGGGAATGGCTACACCTTC. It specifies CASRLGQGNGYTF.

Here the CDR3 reads CASSRPQGTSTYEQYF. CDR3 bases: TGTGCCAGTAGCAGACCACAGGGGACCTCGACATACGAGCAGTACTTC. V usage is TRBV19 and J usage is TRBJ2-7; 7 positions agree with TRBD1. The germline gives CDR1 LNHDA, CDR2 SQIVND (reference sequence). The CDR3 covers 16 residues. V shed 6 bases, J shed 4 bases, and the junction held 15 bases outside the gene matches.

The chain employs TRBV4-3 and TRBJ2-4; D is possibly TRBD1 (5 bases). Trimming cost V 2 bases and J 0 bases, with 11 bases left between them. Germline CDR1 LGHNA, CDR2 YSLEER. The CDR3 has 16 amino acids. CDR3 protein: CASSQQTAPAKNIQYF. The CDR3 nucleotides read TGCGCCAGCAGCCAACAGACAGCTCCAGCCAAAAACATTCAGTACTTC.

CDR3 amino acids: CASSYSGGIRRDTEAFF. As DNA, the CDR3 is TGTGCCAGCAGTTACTCAGGGGGCATCAGGCGAGACACTGAAGCTTTCTTT. The rearrangement links TRBV6-2 or TRBV6-3 to TRBJ1-1, with 7 bases that match TRBD1. The germline CDR1 and CDR2 sequences are MNHEY and SVGEGT. Germline trimming cut 0 bases from V and 3 bases from J; bases unmatched to any gene: 10. CDR3 size: 17 residues.

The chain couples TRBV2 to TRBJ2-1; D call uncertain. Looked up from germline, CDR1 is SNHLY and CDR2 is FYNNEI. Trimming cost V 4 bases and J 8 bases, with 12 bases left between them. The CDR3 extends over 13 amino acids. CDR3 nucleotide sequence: TGTGCCAGCAGTGTGAGCTTGGGCGATGAGCAGTTCTTC. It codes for CASSVSLGDEQFF.

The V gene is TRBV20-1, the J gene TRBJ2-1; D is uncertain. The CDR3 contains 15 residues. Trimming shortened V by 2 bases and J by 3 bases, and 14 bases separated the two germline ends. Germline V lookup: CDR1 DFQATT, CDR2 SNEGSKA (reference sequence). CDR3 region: CSARWRPLGYNEQFF. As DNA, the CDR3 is TGCAGTGCTAGATGGCGGCCTCTGGGCTACAATGAGCAGTTCTTC.

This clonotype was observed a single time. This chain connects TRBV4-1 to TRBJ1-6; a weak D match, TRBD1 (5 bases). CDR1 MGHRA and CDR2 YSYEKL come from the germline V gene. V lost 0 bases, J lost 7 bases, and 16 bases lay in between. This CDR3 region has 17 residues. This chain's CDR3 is CASSQDLFQGGNSPLHF. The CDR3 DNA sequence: TGCGCCAGCAGCCAAGATTTGTTTCAGGGTGGAAATTCACCCCTCCACTTT.

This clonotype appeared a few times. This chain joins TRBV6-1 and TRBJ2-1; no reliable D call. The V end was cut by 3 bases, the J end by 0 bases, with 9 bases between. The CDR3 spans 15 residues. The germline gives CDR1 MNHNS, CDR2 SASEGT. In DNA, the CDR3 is TGTGCCAGCAGTGAGGGTCAGAGCTCCTACAATGAGCAGTTCTTC. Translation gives CASSEGQSSYNEQFF.

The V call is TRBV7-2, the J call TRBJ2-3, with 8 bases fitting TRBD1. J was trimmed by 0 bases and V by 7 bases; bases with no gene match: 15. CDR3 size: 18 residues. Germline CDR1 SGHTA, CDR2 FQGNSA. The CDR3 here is CASTPGGGAEISTDTQYF. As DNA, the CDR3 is TGTGCCAGCACCCCAGGGGGCGGAGCGGAAATTAGCACAGATACGCAGTATTTT.

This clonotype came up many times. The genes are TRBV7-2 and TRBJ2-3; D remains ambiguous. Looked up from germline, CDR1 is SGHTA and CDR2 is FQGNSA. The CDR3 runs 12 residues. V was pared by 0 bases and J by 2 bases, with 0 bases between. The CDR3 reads CASSLATDTQYF. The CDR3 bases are TGTGCCAGCAGCTTAGCCACAGATACGCAGTATTTT.

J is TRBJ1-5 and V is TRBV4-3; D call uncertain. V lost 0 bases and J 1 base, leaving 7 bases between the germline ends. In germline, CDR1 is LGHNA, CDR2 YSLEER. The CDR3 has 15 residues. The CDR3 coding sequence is TGCGCCAGCAGCCAAGATAGGAGCAGCAATCAGCCCCAGCATTTT. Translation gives CASSQDRSSNQPQHF.

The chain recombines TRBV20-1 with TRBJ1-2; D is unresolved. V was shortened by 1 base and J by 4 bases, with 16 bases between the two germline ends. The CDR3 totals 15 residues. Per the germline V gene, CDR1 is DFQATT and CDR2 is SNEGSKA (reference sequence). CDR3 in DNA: TGCAGTGCTAGAGTAGCCTCTCTGCGGGTCTATGGCTACACCTTC. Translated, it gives CSARVASLRVYGYTF.

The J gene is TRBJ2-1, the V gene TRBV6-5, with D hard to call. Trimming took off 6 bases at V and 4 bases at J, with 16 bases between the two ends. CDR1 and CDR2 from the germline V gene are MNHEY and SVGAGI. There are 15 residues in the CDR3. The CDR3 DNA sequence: TGTGCCAGCAGAACTGGCGACCACCCATACAATGAGCAGTTCTTC. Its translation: CASRTGDHPYNEQFF.

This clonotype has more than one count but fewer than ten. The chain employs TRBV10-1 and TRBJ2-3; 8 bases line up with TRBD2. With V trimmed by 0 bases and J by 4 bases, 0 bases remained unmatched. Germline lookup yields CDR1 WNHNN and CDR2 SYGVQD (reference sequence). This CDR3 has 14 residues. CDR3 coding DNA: TGCGCCAGCAGTGAGTCGACTAGCGCAGATACGCAGTATTTT. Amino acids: CASSESTSADTQYF.

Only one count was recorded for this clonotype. CDR3 DNA: TGCAGTGCACCACAGGGTGGTGGTGAAAAACTGTTTTTT. Protein: CSAPQGGGEKLFF. The chain employs TRBV20-1 and TRBJ1-4, with a weak D call TRBD1 (6 bases). V was pared by 6 bases and J by 7 bases, with 15 bases between. The CDR3 has 13 amino acids. Germline values: CDR1 DFQATT, CDR2 SNEGSKA (reference sequence).

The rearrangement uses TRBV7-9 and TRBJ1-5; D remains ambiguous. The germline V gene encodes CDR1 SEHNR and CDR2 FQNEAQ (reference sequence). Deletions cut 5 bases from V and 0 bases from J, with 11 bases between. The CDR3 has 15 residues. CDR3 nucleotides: TGTGCCAGCAGCGAGGGCGATTATAGCAATCAGCCCCAGCATTTT. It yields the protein CASSEGDYSNQPQHF.

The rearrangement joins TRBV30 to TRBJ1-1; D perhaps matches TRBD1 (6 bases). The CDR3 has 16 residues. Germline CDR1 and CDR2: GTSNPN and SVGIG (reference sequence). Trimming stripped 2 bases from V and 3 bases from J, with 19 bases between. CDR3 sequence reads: CAWSRWGGKDDTEAFF. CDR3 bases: TGTGCCTGGAGTAGGTGGGGGGGCAAGGATGACACTGAAGCTTTCTTT.

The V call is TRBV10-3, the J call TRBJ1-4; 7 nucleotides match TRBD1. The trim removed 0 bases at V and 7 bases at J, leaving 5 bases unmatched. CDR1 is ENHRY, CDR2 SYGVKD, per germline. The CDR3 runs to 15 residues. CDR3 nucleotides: TGTGCCATCAGTGAGTCCGAGGGGGCCGGTGAAAAACTGTTTTTT. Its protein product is CAISESEGAGEKLFF.

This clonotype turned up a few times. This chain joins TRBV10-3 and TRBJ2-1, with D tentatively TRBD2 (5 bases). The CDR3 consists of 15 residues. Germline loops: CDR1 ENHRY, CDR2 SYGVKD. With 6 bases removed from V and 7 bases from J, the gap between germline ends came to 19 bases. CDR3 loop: CAIRLDTTTVNEQFF. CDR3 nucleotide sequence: TGTGCCATCAGACTAGACACGACGACGGTGAATGAGCAGTTCTTC.

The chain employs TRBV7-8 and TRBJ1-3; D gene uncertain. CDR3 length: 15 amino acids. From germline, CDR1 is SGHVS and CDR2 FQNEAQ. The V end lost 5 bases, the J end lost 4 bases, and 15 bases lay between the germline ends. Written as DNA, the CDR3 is TGTGCCAGCAGCCCTTCGCGGACTGGCGGAAACACCATATATTTT. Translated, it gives CASSPSRTGGNTIYF.

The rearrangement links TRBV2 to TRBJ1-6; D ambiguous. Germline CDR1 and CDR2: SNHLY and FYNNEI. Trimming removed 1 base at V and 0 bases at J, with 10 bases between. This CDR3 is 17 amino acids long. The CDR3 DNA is TGTGCCAGCAGTGAAGTGACCCTGAGCTCCTATAATTCACCCCTCCACTTT. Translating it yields CASSEVTLSSYNSPLHF. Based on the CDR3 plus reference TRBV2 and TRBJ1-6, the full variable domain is EPEVTQTPSHQVTQMGQEVILRCVPISNHLYFYWYRQILGQKVEFLVSFYNNEISEKSEIFDDQFSVERPDGSNFTLKIRSTKLEDSAMYFCASSEVTLSSYNSPLHFGNGTRLTVT.